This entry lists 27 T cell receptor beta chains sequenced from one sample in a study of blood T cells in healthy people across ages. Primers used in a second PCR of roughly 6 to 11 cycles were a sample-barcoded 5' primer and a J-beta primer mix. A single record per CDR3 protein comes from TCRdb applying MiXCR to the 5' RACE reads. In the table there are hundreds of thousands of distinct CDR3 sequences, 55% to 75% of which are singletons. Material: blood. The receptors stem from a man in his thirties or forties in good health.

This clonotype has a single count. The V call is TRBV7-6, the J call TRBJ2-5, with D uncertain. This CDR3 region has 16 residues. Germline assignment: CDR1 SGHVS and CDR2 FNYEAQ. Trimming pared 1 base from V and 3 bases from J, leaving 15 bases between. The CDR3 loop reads CASSLESSLIKETQYF. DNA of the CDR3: TGTGCCAGCAGCTTAGAGAGTAGCCTTATTAAAGAGACCCAGTACTTC.

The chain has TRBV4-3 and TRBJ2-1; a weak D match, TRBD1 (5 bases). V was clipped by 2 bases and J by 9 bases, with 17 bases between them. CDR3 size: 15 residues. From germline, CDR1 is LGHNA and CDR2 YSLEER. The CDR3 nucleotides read TGCGCCAGCAGCCAATCAAAAGGCAGGGTTACTGAGCAGTTCTTC. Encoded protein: CASSQSKGRVTEQFF.

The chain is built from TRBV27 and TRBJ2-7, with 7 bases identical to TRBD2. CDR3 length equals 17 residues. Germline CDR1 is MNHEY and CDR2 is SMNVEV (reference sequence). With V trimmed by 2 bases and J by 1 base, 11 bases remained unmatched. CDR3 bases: TGTGCCAGCAGTTTACGGCAGGGCGGGAGTACTTCCTACGAGCAGTACTTC. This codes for CASSLRQGGSTSYEQYF.

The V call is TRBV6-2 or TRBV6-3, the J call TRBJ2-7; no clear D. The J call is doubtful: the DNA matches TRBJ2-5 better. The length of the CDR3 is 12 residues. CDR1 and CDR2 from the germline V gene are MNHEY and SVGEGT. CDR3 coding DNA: TGTGCCAGCAGTTACTCTGAGAAGACCCAGTACTTC. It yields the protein CASSYSEKTQYF.

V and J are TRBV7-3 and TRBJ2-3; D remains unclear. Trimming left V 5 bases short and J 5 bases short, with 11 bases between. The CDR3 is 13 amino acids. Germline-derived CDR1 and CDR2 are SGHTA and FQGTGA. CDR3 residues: CASSATDRDTQYF. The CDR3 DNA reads TGTGCCAGCAGCGCAACGGACCGAGATACGCAGTATTTT. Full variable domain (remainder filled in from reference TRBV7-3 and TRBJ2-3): GAGVSQTPSNKVTEKGKYVELRCDPISGHTALYWYRQSLGQGPEFLIYFQGTGAADDSGLPNDRFFAVRPEGSVSTLKIQRTERGDSAVYLCASSATDRDTQYFGPGTRLTVL.

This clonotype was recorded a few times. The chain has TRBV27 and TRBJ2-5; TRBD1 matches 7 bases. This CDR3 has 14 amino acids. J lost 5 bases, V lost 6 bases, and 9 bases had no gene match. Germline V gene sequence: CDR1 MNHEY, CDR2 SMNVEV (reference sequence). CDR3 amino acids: CASSMTGSRETQYF. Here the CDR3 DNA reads TGTGCCAGCAGCATGACAGGGTCTCGTGAGACCCAGTACTTC.

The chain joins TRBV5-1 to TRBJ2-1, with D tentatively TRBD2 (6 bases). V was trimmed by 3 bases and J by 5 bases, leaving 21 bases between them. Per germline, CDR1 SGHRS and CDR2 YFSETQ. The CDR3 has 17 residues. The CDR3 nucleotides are TGCGCCAGCAGCTGGCCCCGGGACTCCCGAAGAGACAATGAGCAGTTCTTC. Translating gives CASSWPRDSRRDNEQFF.

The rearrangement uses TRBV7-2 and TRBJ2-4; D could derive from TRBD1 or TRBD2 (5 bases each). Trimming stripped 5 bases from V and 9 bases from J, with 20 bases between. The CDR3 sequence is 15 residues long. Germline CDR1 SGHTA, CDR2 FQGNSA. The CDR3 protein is CASSANARGASIQYF. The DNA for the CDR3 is TGTGCCAGCAGCGCCAATGCCCGAGGGGCAAGCATTCAGTACTTC.

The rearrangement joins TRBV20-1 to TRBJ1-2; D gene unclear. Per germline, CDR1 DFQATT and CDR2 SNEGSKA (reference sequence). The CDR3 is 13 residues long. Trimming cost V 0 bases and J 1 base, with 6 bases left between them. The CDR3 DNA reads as TGCAGTGCTAGAGATCAGGATAACTATGGCTACACCTTC. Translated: CSARDQDNYGYTF.

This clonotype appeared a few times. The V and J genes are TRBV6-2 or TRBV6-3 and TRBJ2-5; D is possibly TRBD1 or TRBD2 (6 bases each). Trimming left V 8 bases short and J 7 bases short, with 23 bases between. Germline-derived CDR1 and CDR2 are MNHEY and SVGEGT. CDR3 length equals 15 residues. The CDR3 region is CASFAPWGAQGTQYF. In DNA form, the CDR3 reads TGTGCCAGCTTCGCACCCTGGGGGGCGCAGGGGACCCAGTACTTC.

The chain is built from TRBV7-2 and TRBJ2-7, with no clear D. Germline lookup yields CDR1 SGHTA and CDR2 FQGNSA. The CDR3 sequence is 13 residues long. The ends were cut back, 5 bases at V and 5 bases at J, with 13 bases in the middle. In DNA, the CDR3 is TGTGCCAGCAGCCGCACCTGGGCGGACGAGCAGTACTTC. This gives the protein CASSRTWADEQYF.

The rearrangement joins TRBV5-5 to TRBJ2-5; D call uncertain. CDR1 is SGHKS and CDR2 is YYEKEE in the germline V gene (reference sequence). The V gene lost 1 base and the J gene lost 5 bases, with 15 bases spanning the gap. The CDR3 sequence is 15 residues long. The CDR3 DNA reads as TGTGCCAGCAGCTTGTTTCCCGAGAGTCGGGAGACCCAGTACTTC. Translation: CASSLFPESRETQYF.

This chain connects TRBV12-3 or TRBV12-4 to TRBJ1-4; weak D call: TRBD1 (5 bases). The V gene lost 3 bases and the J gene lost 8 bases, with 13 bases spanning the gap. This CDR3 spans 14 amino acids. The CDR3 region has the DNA TGTGCCAGCAGTTTGGGGGGTGTGGTCGAAAAACTGTTTTTT. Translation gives CASSLGGVVEKLFF.

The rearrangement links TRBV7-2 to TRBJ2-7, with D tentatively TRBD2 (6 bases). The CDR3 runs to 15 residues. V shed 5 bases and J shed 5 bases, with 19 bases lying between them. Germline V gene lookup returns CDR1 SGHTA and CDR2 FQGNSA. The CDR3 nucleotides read TGTGCCAGCAGCCCTCAGGCGGGAAATGTAGACGAGCAGTACTTC. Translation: CASSPQAGNVDEQYF. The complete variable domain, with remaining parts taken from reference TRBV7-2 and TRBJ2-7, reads GAGVSQSPSNKVTEKGKDVELRCDPISGHTALYWYRQSLGQGLEFLIYFQGNSAPDKSGLPSDRFSAERTGGSVSTLTIQRTQQEDSAVYLCASSPQAGNVDEQYFGPGTRLTVT.

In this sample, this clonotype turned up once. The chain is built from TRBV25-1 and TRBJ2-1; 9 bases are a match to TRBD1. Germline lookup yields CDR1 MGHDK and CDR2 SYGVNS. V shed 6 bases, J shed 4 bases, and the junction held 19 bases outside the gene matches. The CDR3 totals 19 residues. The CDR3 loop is CASRGDRDGGRWGYNEQFF. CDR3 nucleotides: TGTGCCAGCAGGGGGGACAGGGATGGGGGGCGGTGGGGATACAATGAGCAGTTCTTC.

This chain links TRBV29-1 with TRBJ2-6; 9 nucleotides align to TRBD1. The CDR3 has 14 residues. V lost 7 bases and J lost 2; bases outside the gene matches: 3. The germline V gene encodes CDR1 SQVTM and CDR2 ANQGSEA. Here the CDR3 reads CSATGGAGANVLTF. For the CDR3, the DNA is TGCAGCGCGACAGGGGGAGCTGGGGCCAACGTCCTGACTTTC. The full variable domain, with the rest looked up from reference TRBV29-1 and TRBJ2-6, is SAVISQKPSRDICQRGTSLTIQCQVDSQVTMMFWYRQQPGQSLTLIATANQGSEATYESGFVIDKFPISRPNLTFSTLTVSNMSPEDSSIYLCSATGGAGANVLTFGAGSRLTVL.

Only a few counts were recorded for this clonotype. The CDR3 bases are TGTGCCAGCAGCTTGGAACAAGGGGGGATATACGAGCAGTACTTC. Amino acid sequence: CASSLEQGGIYEQYF. This chain uses TRBV7-2 with TRBJ2-7; D is perhaps TRBD1 or TRBD2 (6 bases each). Germline V gene sequence: CDR1 SGHTA, CDR2 FQGNSA. This CDR3 is built from 15 residues. The V end lost 3 bases, the J end lost 4 bases, and 16 bases lay between the germline ends.

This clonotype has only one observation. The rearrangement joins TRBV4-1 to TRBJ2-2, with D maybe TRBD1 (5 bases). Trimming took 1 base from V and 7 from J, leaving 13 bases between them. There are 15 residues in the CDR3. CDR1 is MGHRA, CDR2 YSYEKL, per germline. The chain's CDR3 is CASSQVQAKGGELFF. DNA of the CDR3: TGCGCCAGCAGCCAAGTACAGGCTAAGGGCGGGGAGCTGTTTTTT.

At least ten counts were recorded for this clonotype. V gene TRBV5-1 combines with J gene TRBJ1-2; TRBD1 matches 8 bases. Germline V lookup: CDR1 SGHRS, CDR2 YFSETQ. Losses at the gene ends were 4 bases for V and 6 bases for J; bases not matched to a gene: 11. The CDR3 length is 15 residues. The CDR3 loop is CASSPGTGPADGYTF. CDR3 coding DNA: TGCGCCAGCAGCCCCGGGACAGGCCCTGCGGATGGCTACACCTTC.

CDR3 amino acids: CASSHRRDSNNEQYF. Here the CDR3 DNA reads TGTGCCAGCAGCCACCGCCGGGACTCGAACAATGAGCAGTACTTC. The chain uses TRBV7-2 and TRBJ2-7; a weak D match, TRBD2 (6 bases). CDR3 length: 15 residues. Trimming shortened V by 5 bases and J by 7 bases, and 21 bases separated the two germline ends. Germline values: CDR1 SGHTA, CDR2 FQGNSA. Full variable domain (outside the CDR3, taken from reference TRBV7-2 and TRBJ2-7): GAGVSQSPSNKVTEKGKDVELRCDPISGHTALYWYRQSLGQGLEFLIYFQGNSAPDKSGLPSDRFSAERTGGSVSTLTIQRTQQEDSAVYLCASSHRRDSNNEQYFGPGTRLTVT.

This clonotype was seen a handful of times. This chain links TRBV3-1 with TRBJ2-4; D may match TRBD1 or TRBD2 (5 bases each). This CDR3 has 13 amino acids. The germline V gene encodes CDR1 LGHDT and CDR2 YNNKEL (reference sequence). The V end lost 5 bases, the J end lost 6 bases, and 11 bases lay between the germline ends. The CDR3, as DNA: TGTGCCAGCAGCACTGTGGGACCAAACATTCAGTACTTC. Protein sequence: CASSTVGPNIQYF.

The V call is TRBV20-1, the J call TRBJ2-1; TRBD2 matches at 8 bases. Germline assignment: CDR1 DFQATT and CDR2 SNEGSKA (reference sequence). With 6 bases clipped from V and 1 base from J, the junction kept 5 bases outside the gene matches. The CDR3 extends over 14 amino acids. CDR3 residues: CSALTSASYNEQFF. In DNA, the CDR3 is TGCAGTGCCCTGACTAGCGCATCCTACAATGAGCAGTTCTTC.

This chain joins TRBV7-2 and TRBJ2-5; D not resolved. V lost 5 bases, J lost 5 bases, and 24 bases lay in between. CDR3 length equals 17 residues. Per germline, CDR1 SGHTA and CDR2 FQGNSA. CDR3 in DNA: TGTGCCAGCAGCGTAGGGCGGAGACTCTCCTCGAGGGAGACCCAGTACTTC. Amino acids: CASSVGRRLSSRETQYF. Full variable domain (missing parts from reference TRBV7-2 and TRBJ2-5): GAGVSQSPSNKVTEKGKDVELRCDPISGHTALYWYRQSLGQGLEFLIYFQGNSAPDKSGLPSDRFSAERTGGSVSTLTIQRTQQEDSAVYLCASSVGRRLSSRETQYFGPGTRLLVL.

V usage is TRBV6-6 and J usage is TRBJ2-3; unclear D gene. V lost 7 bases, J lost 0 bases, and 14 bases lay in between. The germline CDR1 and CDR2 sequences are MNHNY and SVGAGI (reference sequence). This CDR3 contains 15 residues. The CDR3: CASTRTTPSTDTQYF. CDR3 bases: TGTGCCAGCACTCGGACCACGCCTAGCACAGATACGCAGTATTTT.

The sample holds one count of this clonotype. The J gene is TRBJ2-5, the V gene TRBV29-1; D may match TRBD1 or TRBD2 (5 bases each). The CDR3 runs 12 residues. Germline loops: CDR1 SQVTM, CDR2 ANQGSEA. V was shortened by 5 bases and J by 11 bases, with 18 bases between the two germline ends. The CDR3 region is CSVPGPAWGQYF. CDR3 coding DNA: TGCAGCGTTCCGGGACCCGCGTGGGGGCAGTACTTC.

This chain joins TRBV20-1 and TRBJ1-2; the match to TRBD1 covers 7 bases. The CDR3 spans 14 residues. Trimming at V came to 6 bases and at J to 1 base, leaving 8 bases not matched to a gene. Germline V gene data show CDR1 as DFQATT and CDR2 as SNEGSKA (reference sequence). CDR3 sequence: CSAGDRRFNYGYTF. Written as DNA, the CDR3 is TGCAGTGCGGGGGACAGACGATTTAACTATGGCTACACCTTC.

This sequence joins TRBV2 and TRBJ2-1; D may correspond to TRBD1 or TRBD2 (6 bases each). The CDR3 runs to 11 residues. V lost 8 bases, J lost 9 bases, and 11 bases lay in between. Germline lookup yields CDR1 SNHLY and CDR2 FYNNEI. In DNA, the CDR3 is TGTGCCAGCTTCGGGGGCCGTGAGCAGTTCTTC. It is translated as CASFGGREQFF.